This T cell receptor beta chain was sequenced in a study of T cells in Graves' hyperthyroidism and ophthalmopathy (dated by TCRdb to about 2019). Background on the whole study: Peripheral blood samples were taken at initial diagnosis, before any treatment was given. To identify distinguishing TCR V-J signatures, a discovery cohort of roughly 100 patients was used, comprising 43 with Graves' ophthalmopathy and roughly 60 with stable Graves' hyperthyroidism. The paper reports TCR Vbeta CDR3 sequencing of approximately 130 peripheral blood samples: some 44 ophthalmopathy, roughly 80 hyperthyroidism and approximately 17 progressor patients. In roughly six Graves' hyperthyroidism patients, the study also compared T-cell repertoires from thyroid tissue with T-cell repertoires from blood. For training and testing, the 100 or so patients in the discovery cohort were randomly divided in a 7:3 ratio. After sampling, hyperthyroidism patients received methimazole starting at 30 mg daily, and ophthalmopathy patients received high-dose intravenous methylprednisolone. Prospective prediction of ophthalmopathy was tested in an independent validation cohort of 18 to 20 hyperthyroidism patients and approximately 17 patients who later progressed to ophthalmopathy.

Moderately to severely active disease, a Clinical Activity Score of at least 3, a NOSPECS grade of at least 4, and a duration under 3 months were present in ophthalmopathy patients. Exclusion was applied to patients with uncontrolled infections, other autoimmune diseases, pregnancy or lactation. Diagnoses were based on clinical symptoms, serum thyroxine and TRAb, thyroid ultrasound and orbital computed tomography. Ficoll-Paque density gradient centrifugation was used to isolate PBMCs from approximately 11 ml of fresh peripheral blood. Total RNA was extracted using Trizol reagent, and RNA quality was assessed on an Agilent 2100 Bioanalyzer. Details on this clonotype: The specificity of this receptor is unknown. No much larger clone is present one base from it, and per-base qualities are unavailable.

Study-wide findings and limitations: No statistical method was used to fix the sample size in advance, and group allocation was not hidden from the investigators. In validation, the model predicted progression to ophthalmopathy a median of roughly six months before onset, with approximately 71% sensitivity and roughly 79% specificity. Most expanded thyroid clonotypes (frequency above 0.001) were also detected in blood, suggesting blood repertoires may reflect thyroid immune responses. Ophthalmopathy was separated from stable hyperthyroidism by a 13 V-J signature model, with around 90% sensitivity and 81% to 82% specificity obtained in cross-validation and 80%/75% obtained in testing.

Based on the germline V gene (reference sequence), the CDR1 and CDR2 sequences are DFQATT and SNEGSKA. Reading from cysteine to phenylalanine, the CDR3 counts 13 amino acids. Kept here is only the CDR3 DNA, which spans 39 bases and is read in frame from base 1. The V and J ends are trimmed by 1 base and 7 bases, leaving 10 bases between them. The TCR beta CDR3 regions were amplified from the RNA transcripts. The first round of RT-PCR for the TCR CDR3 was performed with the HTBI primer set and the Qiagen OneStep RT-PCR kit. Libraries were constructed in a second round of multiplex PCR, after which size selection and purification were performed. Sequencing of the libraries was done on an Illumina HiSeq2000 using paired-end 100 bp reads. The original pipeline was this. SOAPnuke was used to process the raw data, removing reads that contained adapters or uncalled bases, had a mean Phred below 15, or lacked an exact match to the constant primer or identifier. COPE v1.2.5 was used to merge the high-quality paired reads, and each unique nucleotide sequence was defined as a clonotype. MiTCR v1.1 was used to align clonotypes to the IMGT TRBV, TRBD and TRBJ reference segments. Analysis was restricted to V-J combinations with a frequency above 0.0001, which covered 98% to 99.2% of repertoires. A TCS score was defined as the ratio of F50 (clonal expansion) to E x V (chaos), with BLOSUM62-based TCRdist applied between CDR3 peptides within each V-J. Welch's t-statistics and random forest reduced some 510 V-J features to 10 to 15, which were used in a naive Bayes classifier (R e1071). TCRdb took the public reads, trimmed them with fastp at Q25, ran MiXCR for clone calling and kept in-frame beta chains. Each CDR3 protein appears once, grouped with its most common genes and DNA. What appears here as the V and J calls and clone size reflects TCRdb's work, not the paper's. The sample table shows hundreds of thousands of distinct CDR3 sequences, and approximately 16% are seen once. The ten largest clones take up 3% to 4% of the sample.

This TCR came from a woman aged 40 to 49 with Graves' ophthalmopathy. The V and J genes are TRBV20-1 and TRBJ1-4, with a tentative D gene TRBD1 over 5 matching bases. What was sequenced was blood. The CDR3 protein: CSARVLQGEKLFF. Read as DNA, the sequence is TGCAGTGCTAGAGTTCTTCAGGGTGAAAAACTGTTTTTT.